This T cell receptor beta chain was sequenced during a study of CD8 T cells in ankylosing spondylitis (TCRdb year 2017). Study-wide context: The study profiled T cell receptor beta repertoires in healthy donors and ankylosing spondylitis patients to find disease-linked TCR variants. The whole study cohort included over a hundred healthy donors and 20 to 30 ankylosing spondylitis patients. Peripheral blood was sampled, and synovial fluid was additionally collected from ankylosing spondylitis patients. Findings and caveats that apply to the study as a whole: Significant enrichment of the disease-linked clones was reported in matched synovial fluid samples from ankylosing spondylitis patients. Blood from ankylosing spondylitis patients appeared to be characterized by a TCR beta motif made up of 8 or 9 highly homologous amino acid variants. Some of the motif variants had been reported before in the synovial fluid and blood of reactive arthritis patients, a finding that suggests common disease-initiation mechanisms. The disease-linked clones showed a CD8+ phenotype and occurred at relatively low frequencies in peripheral blood.

The sequencer listed for this sample is Illumina HiSeq 2500. Quantitative 5'-RACE with molecular barcodes was used to prepare TCR beta libraries. The original methods were these. To identify disease-linked TCR variants, a new computational method was used, one built on a probabilistic model of VDJ rearrangement. TCRdb itself trimmed the public reads at Q25 with fastp, ran MiXCR and retained productive beta chains. Here each entry gathers all rows of one CDR3 protein and keeps the most common genes and DNA. TCRdb, not the authors, supplied the V and J calls. The sample table holds roughly 190,000 distinct CDR3 sequences, of which around 13% were seen once. The ten largest clonotypes hold more than 15% of the sample. The germline V gene (reference sequence) provides CDR1 LGHDT and CDR2 YNNKEL. The CDR3 contains 14 residues, cysteine and phenylalanine counted. The CDR3 DNA has 42 bases and is translated from base 1. V is cut by 3 bases and J by 7 bases, and the space between the germline ends is 12 bases.

This clonotype was found a few times. The antigen it recognizes is unknown. The input lacks base qualities; no much larger clone sits a single base away. The receptor was isolated from a male donor with ankylosing spondylitis or in good health (not recorded which). The chain joins TRBV3-1 to TRBJ2-2; TRBD2 is a possible D gene, resting on 5 matching bases. Sequenced input: blood, either unsorted or a sorted T cell fraction (not recorded which). The CDR3 region has the sequence CASSQFWGDGELFF. In nucleotide form, the sequence is TGTGCCAGCAGCCAGTTCTGGGGAGACGGGGAGCTGTTTTTT.